One sample yielded the 26 T cell receptor beta chains listed below, sequenced in a study of early T cells in non-severe SARS-CoV-2 infection. TCRdb called the 5' RACE reads again in MiXCR, with one record for every CDR3 protein. Among 60,000 to 90,000 distinct CDR3 sequences, roughly 9.6% were seen once, and the ten largest hold approximately 4.9%. The sample taken for sequencing was whole blood. These receptors were obtained from an adult who was a healthcare worker with PCR-confirmed SARS-CoV-2 infection or an uninfected control (not recorded which).

This clonotype was counted only a few times. CDR3 DNA sequence: TGTGCCAGCAGCCGGACCCGGACAGCCTGGGACATTCAGTACTTC. This sequence encodes CASSRTRTAWDIQYF. V and J are TRBV27 and TRBJ2-4; the D gene is possibly TRBD1 (6 bases). Germline CDR1 MNHEY, CDR2 SMNVEV (reference sequence). The CDR3 contains 15 residues. V lost 6 bases, J lost 8 bases, and 20 bases lay in between.

The genes are TRBV20-1 and TRBJ2-5; D is perhaps TRBD2 (5 bases). This CDR3 is built from 12 residues. Germline CDR1 reads DFQATT; CDR2 reads SNEGSKA (reference sequence). The ends were cut back, 6 bases at V and 5 bases at J, with 13 bases in the middle. The CDR3 protein is CSAKLRRETQYF. As DNA, the CDR3 is TGCAGTGCAAAACTCAGGAGGGAGACCCAGTACTTC.

At least ten counts were recorded for this clonotype. Here the CDR3 DNA reads TGTGCCAGCAGCCCTTGGACATTTGGGGGTGACGTTGGGACCGGGGAGCTGTTTTTT. It translates to CASSPWTFGGDVGTGELFF. The J gene is TRBJ2-2, the V gene TRBV7-9, with D perhaps TRBD1 or TRBD2 (5 bases each). The length of the CDR3 is 19 residues. V was clipped by 5 bases and J by 5 bases, with 27 bases between them. The germline CDR1 and CDR2 sequences are SEHNR and FQNEAQ (reference sequence).

This clonotype came up a few times. This chain uses TRBV18 with TRBJ2-7, with 8 nucleotides matching TRBD1. The CDR3 sequence is 13 residues long. Germline V lookup: CDR1 KGHSH, CDR2 LQKENI. J was trimmed by 3 bases and V by 3 bases; bases with no gene match: 1. CDR3 coding DNA: TGTGCCAGCTCACCGGGACAGGACTACGAGCAGTACTTC. This gives the protein CASSPGQDYEQYF.

This clonotype was found a few times. V gene TRBV12-3 or TRBV12-4 combines with J gene TRBJ1-2; the match to TRBD1 covers 9 bases. The CDR3 totals 16 residues. J lost 4 bases, V lost 4 bases, and 10 bases had no gene match. The CDR3: CASSSRTGVSIYGYTF. CDR3 coding DNA: TGTGCCAGCAGTTCGAGGACAGGGGTCTCAATCTATGGCTACACCTTC.

This clonotype came up many times. The genes are TRBV5-4 and TRBJ2-3; TRBD2 matches at 8 bases. CDR3 size: 16 residues. Germline-derived CDR1 and CDR2 are SGHNT and YYREEE (reference sequence). Trimming took 4 bases from V and 2 from J; bases not matched to a gene: 9. The CDR3, as DNA: TGTGCCAGCAGCAGAGGAGCGGGAGCTATCACAGATACGCAGTATTTT. The encoded protein is CASSRGAGAITDTQYF.

The genes are TRBV9 and TRBJ2-3; the match to TRBD2 covers 7 bases. This CDR3 region has 15 residues. V was pared by 4 bases and J by 6 bases, with 11 bases of the junction left unmatched. The germline V gene encodes CDR1 SGDLS and CDR2 YYNGEE. The CDR3 nucleotides are TGTGCCAGCAGCCCCGGGAGGCAGGTCAGCGATACGCAGTATTTT. This gives the protein CASSPGRQVSDTQYF.

This clonotype was counted ten times or more. The chain links TRBV18 to TRBJ2-7; D is possibly TRBD2 (5 bases). Per the germline V gene, CDR1 is KGHSH and CDR2 is LQKENI. V lost 3 bases, J lost 3 bases, and 12 bases lay in between. The CDR3 loop spans 14 amino acids. CDR3 bases: TGTGCCAGCTCACCCAGGACCGCGGGCTACGAGCAGTACTTC. It yields the protein CASSPRTAGYEQYF.

This clonotype was counted many times. The chain carries TRBV30 and TRBJ2-1; TRBD1 or TRBD2 may be the D gene (5 bases each). Germline V gene sequence: CDR1 GTSNPN, CDR2 SVGIG (reference sequence). The germline V and J ends were trimmed by 0 bases and 7 bases, with 13 bases remaining between them. The CDR3 consists of 14 residues. The DNA of the CDR3 is TGTGCCTGGAGTGTAGGTGGGGGAAAGAATGAGCAGTTCTTC. It is translated as CAWSVGGGKNEQFF.

The chain links TRBV4-2 to TRBJ2-1, with 14 nucleotides matching TRBD2. Germline V CDR1 and CDR2: LGHNA, YNFKEQ. Germline trimming cut 0 bases from V and 6 bases from J; bases unmatched to any gene: 1. The CDR3 spans 16 residues. The CDR3: CASSQEGLAGVNEQFF. DNA for the CDR3: TGTGCCAGCAGCCAAGAGGGACTAGCGGGAGTCAATGAGCAGTTCTTC.

The chain uses TRBV6-5 and TRBJ2-7, with D possibly matching TRBD2 (5 bases). Trimming removed 5 bases at V and 6 bases at J, with 14 bases between. Germline lookup yields CDR1 MNHEY and CDR2 SVGAGI. CDR3 length: 13 amino acids. The CDR3 reads CASSRRSRGEQYF. The CDR3 DNA reads TGTGCCAGCAGTCGACGGAGCCGGGGCGAGCAGTACTTC.

The CDR3 DNA is TGCGCCAGCAGTCGGACGGCGAACACTGAAGCTTTCTTT. It codes for CASSRTANTEAFF. This chain links TRBV10-2 with TRBJ1-1, with D unresolved. The germline CDR1 and CDR2 sequences are WSHSY and SAAADI. CDR3 length: 13 residues. Trimming stripped 5 bases from V and 1 base from J, with 8 bases between.

This clonotype was seen ten or more times. This chain connects TRBV28 to TRBJ2-3, with D unclear. The CDR3 loop spans 14 amino acids. Germline assignment: CDR1 MDHEN and CDR2 SYDVKM. With 2 bases removed from V and 3 bases from J, the gap between germline ends came to 9 bases. The CDR3 region is CASSLPDLTDTQYF. For the CDR3, the DNA is TGTGCCAGCAGTTTACCTGACTTGACAGATACGCAGTATTTT.

This clonotype was observed at least ten times. The rearrangement joins TRBV7-9 to TRBJ2-5, with D perhaps matching TRBD2 (5 bases). V dropped 5 bases and J dropped 1 base, with 17 bases sitting between them. Germline values: CDR1 SEHNR, CDR2 FQNEAQ (reference sequence). CDR3 length: 16 amino acids. The CDR3 DNA reads TGTGCCAGCAGCCCCCCCCCGGGGATCGGCCAAGAGACCCAGTACTTC. Protein product: CASSPPPGIGQETQYF.

This clonotype was seen only a few times. The chain has TRBV12-3 or TRBV12-4 and TRBJ2-1, with TRBD1 matching 7 bases. The CDR3 sequence is 16 residues long. V dropped 4 bases and J dropped 8; count of bases not matched to a gene: 14. This CDR3 is CASSSGNRGSLDEQFF. CDR3 sequence (DNA): TGTGCCAGCAGTTCAGGGAACAGGGGAAGTTTGGATGAGCAGTTCTTC.

The chain employs TRBV20-1 and TRBJ1-1, with 9 bases that match TRBD1. Germline CDR1 reads DFQATT; CDR2 reads SNEGSKA (reference sequence). CDR3 length: 14 residues. The V gene end was trimmed by 4 bases and the J gene end by 4 bases; junction bases not matched to a gene: 7. The CDR3 coding sequence is TGCAGTGCTAACATACAGGGGGCAGGCACTGAAGCTTTCTTT. Protein product: CSANIQGAGTEAFF.

This clonotype was detected many times. J is TRBJ1-6 and V is TRBV27; D is perhaps TRBD1 (6 bases). V lost 5 bases and J lost 8, with 13 bases in between. The CDR3 contains 14 residues. Germline CDR1 is MNHEY and CDR2 is SMNVEV (reference sequence). In nucleotides, the CDR3 is TGTGCCAGCAGTCCTACAGGGAGGGATTCACCCCTCCACTTT. This encodes CASSPTGRDSPLHF.

The chain links TRBV5-1 to TRBJ2-7; 16 nucleotides line up with TRBD2. Germline lookup yields CDR1 SGHRS and CDR2 YFSETQ. V shed 0 bases and J 3 bases; nucleotides not matched to a gene: 6. CDR3 size: 18 residues. DNA for the CDR3: TGCGCCAGCAGCTTGGTCCACGGGACTAGCGGGAGGGTCTACGAGCAGTACTTC. This encodes CASSLVHGTSGRVYEQYF.

This clonotype appeared a few times. The chain employs TRBV7-8 and TRBJ2-3; TRBD2 matches 7 bases. The length of the CDR3 is 16 residues. V lost 1 base to trimming and J lost 6 bases; unmatched junction nucleotides: 10. CDR1 SGHVS and CDR2 FQNEAQ come from the germline V gene. The CDR3 bases are TGTGCCAGCAGCTTAGGGACTAGGAGGGGATCGGATACGCAGTATTTT. This sequence encodes CASSLGTRRGSDTQYF. Filled out from reference TRBV7-8 and TRBJ2-3, the complete variable domain reads GAGVSQSPRYKVAKRGQDVALRCDPISGHVSLFWYQQALGQGPEFLTYFQNEAQLDKSGLPSDRFFAERPEGSVSTLKIQRTQQEDSAVYLCASSLGTRRGSDTQYFGPGTRLTVL.

Only a few counts were recorded for this clonotype. The J gene is TRBJ2-5, the V gene TRBV2, with TRBD2 matching 11 bases. Germline CDR1 and CDR2: SNHLY and FYNNEI. CDR3 length: 15 residues. Unmatched junction bases numbered 7, after V lost 6 bases and J lost 4 bases. The CDR3 nucleotides are TGTGCCAGCAGCCAGAATCTAGCGGGAGGAGAGACCCAGTACTTC. Its protein is CASSQNLAGGETQYF. Together with reference TRBV2 and TRBJ2-5, the CDR3 gives the full variable domain: EPEVTQTPSHQVTQMGQEVILRCVPISNHLYFYWYRQILGQKVEFLVSFYNNEISEKSEIFDDQFSVERPDGSNFTLKIRSTKLEDSAMYFCASSQNLAGGETQYFGPGTRLLVL.

At least ten counts were recorded for this clonotype. The rearrangement joins TRBV20-1 to TRBJ2-3; D may be TRBD2 (6 bases). The germline V gene encodes CDR1 DFQATT and CDR2 SNEGSKA (reference sequence). The CDR3 loop spans 13 amino acids. V gave up 7 bases and J gave up 4 bases, with 15 bases separating them. CDR3 residues: CSVPRREADTQYF. In nucleotides, the CDR3 is TGCAGTGTCCCCAGGAGGGAGGCAGATACGCAGTATTTT.

V is TRBV18 and J is TRBJ1-4; weak D call: TRBD1 (6 bases). Germline CDR1 and CDR2: KGHSH and LQKENI. This CDR3 is 15 amino acids long. V lost 5 bases, J lost 0 bases, and 10 bases lay in between. CDR3 amino acids: CASSTNRATNEKLFF. The CDR3 DNA follows: TGTGCCAGCTCAACAAACAGGGCAACTAATGAAAAACTGTTTTTT.

This clonotype occurred many times. The V and J genes are TRBV3-1 and TRBJ2-2; TRBD1 agrees at 10 bases. Germline trimming cut 4 bases from V and 1 base from J; bases unmatched to any gene: 3. CDR3 length equals 16 residues. The germline gives CDR1 LGHDT, CDR2 YNNKEL (reference sequence). This CDR3 reads CASSPRTGGNTGELFF. CDR3 DNA: TGTGCCAGCAGCCCTCGGACAGGGGGGAACACCGGGGAGCTGTTTTTT.

This clonotype has more than one count but fewer than ten. The chain couples TRBV7-2 to TRBJ2-3; D call uncertain. V was shortened by 4 bases and J by 0 bases, with 14 bases between the two germline ends. In germline, CDR1 is SGHTA, CDR2 FQGNSA. CDR3 size: 16 residues. The CDR3 reads CASSYYGGSSTDTQYF. In DNA form, the CDR3 reads TGTGCCAGCAGCTACTATGGCGGCTCTAGCACAGATACGCAGTATTTT. Full variable domain (missing parts from reference TRBV7-2 and TRBJ2-3): GAGVSQSPSNKVTEKGKDVELRCDPISGHTALYWYRQSLGQGLEFLIYFQGNSAPDKSGLPSDRFSAERTGGSVSTLTIQRTQQEDSAVYLCASSYYGGSSTDTQYFGPGTRLTVL.

This clonotype came up a few times. The J gene is TRBJ2-1, the V gene TRBV12-3 or TRBV12-4; TRBD2 matches 8 bases. The V segment lost 5 bases and the J segment 1 base; nucleotides outside the gene matches: 4. This CDR3 spans 15 amino acids. CDR3 loop: CASSVSGKSYNEQFF. The CDR3 coding sequence is TGTGCCAGCAGTGTTAGCGGGAAATCCTACAATGAGCAGTTCTTC.

In its sample, this clonotype was seen many times. The chain has TRBV10-2 and TRBJ2-5, with TRBD2 matching 9 bases. V gave up 0 bases and J gave up 2 bases; unmatched junction bases: 4. CDR1 and CDR2 (germline): WSHSY, SAAADI. The CDR3 has 16 residues. The CDR3 sequence: CASSESRLAVQETQYF. The DNA for the CDR3 is TGCGCCAGCAGTGAGTCTAGACTAGCGGTTCAAGAGACCCAGTACTTC.